This is a list of T cell receptor beta chains from one sample in a study of control samples from healthy donors and cancer patients. Produced via immunoSEQ multiplex PCR; TCRdb's table is partial and in-frame only. In the table there are about 86,000 clones, 80% to 95% of which are singletons. What was sequenced was blood. Receptor source: a woman aged 30 to 39 in good health. The CDR3 runs from the conserved cysteine through the conserved F or W. The D gene is left open where the match is weak. Clone size is stated in some rows and not others, as once, few, many or a class when expanded.

v_call,clone_size,d_call,cdr3_aa
TRBV7-2,NA,TRBD1,CASSLGDRAHSPLHF
TRBV11-3,once,TRBD1,CASSLNMNRGDTEAFF
TRBV5-6,NA,TRBD1,CASSLGQGAGELFF
TRBV5-6,NA,TRBD2,CASSFPSGKIQETQYF
TRBV7-2,NA,NA,CASSTAPPDTQYF
TRBV6-5,NA,TRBD1,CASRPGGANYGYTF
TRBV18,once,NA,CASSPPVEGQGEQFF
TRBV6-1,NA,NA,CASSESWYQPQHF
TRBV12-3/TRBV12-4,NA,NA,CASSGVFSYEQYF
TRBV21-1,NA,NA,CASSPCPGPSYEQYF
TRBV15,NA,NA,CATRADPDNSPLHF
TRBV12-3/TRBV12-4,NA,NA,CASRGQNTEAFF
TRBV7-6,NA,TRBD1,CASSVGTGTFTDTQYF
TRBV2,NA,TRBD1,CASNRPGQNAYEQYF
TRBV4-2,NA,NA,CASSASRAGTKAVEQFF
TRBV7-9,NA,TRBD1,CASSLWTGGQETQYF
TRBV12-5,NA,NA,CASGLSGMNTEAFF
TRBV7-6,NA,TRBD2,CASSLKSTGLGGGNEQFF
TRBV19,NA,NA,CASRLSTGGLGVEETQYF
TRBV7-3,NA,NA,CASSPDSLTYNEQFF
TRBV28,NA,NA,CASSITGTPSSYNEQFF
TRBV27,NA,TRBD1,CASRWTGGNSPLHF
TRBV7-9,NA,NA,CASSLASWGTEAFF
TRBV11-1,NA,NA,CASSRDGTNEKLFF
TRBV5-1,NA,TRBD2,CASSLAAGANQETQYF
TRBV19,NA,NA,CASSTSQIGAGYTF
TRBV3-1/TRBV3-2,NA,NA,CASSHIRGNGYTF
TRBV28,NA,NA,CASIAGNTEAFF
TRBV7-8,NA,TRBD1,CASAPSNRGLGYTF
TRBV30,NA,NA,CAWSVLLSDTQYF
TRBV3-1/TRBV3-2,NA,NA,CASSQDGADYNSPLHF
TRBV29-1,NA,TRBD2,CSVMTSGRALSYEQYF
TRBV30,NA,TRBD2,CAWRSTSGGLKETQYF
TRBV25-1,NA,TRBD1,CASRTGGAGNTIYF
TRBV28,NA,NA,CASSQGTARYTF
TRBV7-6,NA,TRBD2,CASSLGSGLAIYEQYF
TRBV7-9,NA,TRBD1,CASSTTGVTEAFF
TRBV30,NA,NA,CAWGQNTDTQYF
TRBV7-8,NA,NA,CASSLALGGPGVEQFF
TRBV19,NA,NA,CASSIRVGPNTEAFF
TRBV21-1,NA,NA,CASSMPGRPYTEAFF
TRBV6-5,NA,TRBD1,CASSHEQGTYGYTF
TRBV15,NA,NA,CATSRPGYSDRNYGYTF
TRBV11-2,NA,TRBD2,CASSPGGRIYEQYF
TRBV2,NA,TRBD1,CASSERGPAEAFF
TRBV7-9,once,NA,CASRVGVRRAEAFF
TRBV11-1,NA,NA,CASSLGTDTSTDTQYF
TRBV10-3,NA,NA,CAISEVKGGSPLHF
TRBV5-1,NA,TRBD2,CASSSTSGGGLQYF
TRBV4-1,NA,TRBD2,CASSQDVSGADTQYF
TRBV19,few,NA,CASSKFLTLNTEAFF
TRBV6-1,NA,TRBD1,CASSEPPGGAAKNIQYF